This TCR beta chain was recovered during a study of regulatory T cells in long-lasting Graves disease. Findings and limits, study-wide: Favored gene segments in persistent disease were TRBV28, TRBJ1-2 and TRBJ2-5.

V lost 5 bases and J 0 bases, leaving 22 bases between the germline ends. The CDR3 length is 18 residues. From germline, CDR1 is SGHAT and CDR2 FQNNGV. This clonotype has more than one count but fewer than ten. What it binds is not known. With iRepertoire HTBI primers and Arm-PCR of CDR3 regions, TCR beta libraries were built. In TCRdb, the multiplex PCR reads were re-called with MiXCR into one record per CDR3 protein. The table records roughly 700,000 distinct CDR3 sequences, 25% to 35% of them present only once. Time point denoted: persistent/refractory GD, antithyroid drugs over 5 years with positive TRAb. From PBMCs, RNA was extracted and then used to make the TCR library. Each patient gave 7 to 9 milliliters of EDTA-anticoagulated peripheral blood.

The material sequenced was peripheral blood mononuclear cells (PBMCs), taken when the disease was refractory, from a patient treated with antithyroid drugs. V is TRBV11-2 and J is TRBJ2-5; D may be TRBD2 (7 bases). The sequence derives from a female donor with Graves disease. CDR3 sequence (DNA): TGTGCCAGCAGCCCAGGGGTGCGGGAGATAACGTACCAAGAGACCCAGTACTTC. Residues: CASSPGVREITYQETQYF.